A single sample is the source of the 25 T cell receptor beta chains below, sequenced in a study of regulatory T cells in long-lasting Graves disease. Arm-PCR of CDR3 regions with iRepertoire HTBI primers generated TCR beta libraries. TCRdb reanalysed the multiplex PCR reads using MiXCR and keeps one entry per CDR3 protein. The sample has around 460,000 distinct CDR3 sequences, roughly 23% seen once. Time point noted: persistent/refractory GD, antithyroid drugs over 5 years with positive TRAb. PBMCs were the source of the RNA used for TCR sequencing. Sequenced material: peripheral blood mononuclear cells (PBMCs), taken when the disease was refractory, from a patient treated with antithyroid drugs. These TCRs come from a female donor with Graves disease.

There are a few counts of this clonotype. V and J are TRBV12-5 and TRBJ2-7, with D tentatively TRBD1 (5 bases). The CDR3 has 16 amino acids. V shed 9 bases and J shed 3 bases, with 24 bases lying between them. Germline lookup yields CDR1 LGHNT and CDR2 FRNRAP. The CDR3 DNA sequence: TGTGCTAGCTGCCCATCCTCAGGGCCCTTAAGCTACGAGCAGTACTTC. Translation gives CASCPSSGPLSYEQYF.

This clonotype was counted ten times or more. CDR3 bases: TGTGCCAGCAGCCCAGCCGGCTCCTACGAGCAGTACTTC. It encodes CASSPAGSYEQYF. The chain combines TRBV28 with TRBJ2-7; D is undetermined. Per germline, CDR1 MDHEN and CDR2 SYDVKM. CDR3 length: 13 amino acids. The V and J ends lost 6 bases and 0 bases respectively, with 9 bases between them. Variable domain in full (rest from reference TRBV28 and TRBJ2-7): DVKVTQSSRYLVKRTGEKVFLECVQDMDHENMFWYRQDPGLGLRLIYFSYDVKMKEKGDIPEGYSVSREKKERFSLILESASTNQTSMYLCASSPAGSYEQYFGPGTRLTVT.

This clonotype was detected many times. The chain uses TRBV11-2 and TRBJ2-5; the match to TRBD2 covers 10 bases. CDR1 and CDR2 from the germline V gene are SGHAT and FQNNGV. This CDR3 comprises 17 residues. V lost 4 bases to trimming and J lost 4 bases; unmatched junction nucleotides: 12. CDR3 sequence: CASSSGLAGVGGETQYF. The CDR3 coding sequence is TGTGCCAGCAGCTCAGGGCTAGCGGGAGTCGGGGGAGAGACCCAGTACTTC.

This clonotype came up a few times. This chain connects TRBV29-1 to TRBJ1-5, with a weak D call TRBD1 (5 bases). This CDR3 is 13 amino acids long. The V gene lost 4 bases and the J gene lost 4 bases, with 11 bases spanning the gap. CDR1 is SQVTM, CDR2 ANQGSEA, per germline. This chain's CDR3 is CSVAGTQNQPQHF. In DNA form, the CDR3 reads TGCAGCGTTGCCGGGACTCAGAATCAGCCCCAGCATTTT.

CDR3 DNA: TGTGCCAGCAGTGAGCTGCCGACAGGGTGGTCCTACAATGAGCAGTTCTTC. This codes for CASSELPTGWSYNEQFF. The chain links TRBV2 to TRBJ2-1; 7 bases agree with TRBD1. The CDR3 totals 17 residues. The V gene's germline CDR1 is SNHLY and CDR2 FYNNEI. The V gene end was trimmed by 3 bases and the J gene end by 1 base; junction bases not matched to a gene: 9.

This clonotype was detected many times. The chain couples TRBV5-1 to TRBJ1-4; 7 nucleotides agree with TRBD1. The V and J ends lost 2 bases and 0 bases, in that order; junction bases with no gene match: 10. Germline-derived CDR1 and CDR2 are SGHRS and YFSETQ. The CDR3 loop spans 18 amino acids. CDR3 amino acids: CASSLRTGVGATNEKLFF. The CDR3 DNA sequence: TGCGCCAGCAGCTTAAGGACAGGCGTTGGGGCAACTAATGAAAAACTGTTTTTT.

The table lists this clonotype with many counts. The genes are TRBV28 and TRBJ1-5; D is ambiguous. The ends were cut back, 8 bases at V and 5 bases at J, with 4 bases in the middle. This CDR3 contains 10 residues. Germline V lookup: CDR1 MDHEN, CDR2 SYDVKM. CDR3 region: CASGDQPQHF. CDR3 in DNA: TGTGCCAGCGGTGATCAGCCCCAGCATTTT.

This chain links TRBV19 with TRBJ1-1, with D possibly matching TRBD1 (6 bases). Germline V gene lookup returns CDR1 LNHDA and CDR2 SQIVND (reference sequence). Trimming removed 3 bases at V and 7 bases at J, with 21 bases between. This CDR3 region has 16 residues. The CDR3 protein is CASSMGPESQGIEAFF. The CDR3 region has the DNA TGTGCCAGTAGTATGGGACCGGAAAGTCAGGGGATTGAAGCTTTCTTT.

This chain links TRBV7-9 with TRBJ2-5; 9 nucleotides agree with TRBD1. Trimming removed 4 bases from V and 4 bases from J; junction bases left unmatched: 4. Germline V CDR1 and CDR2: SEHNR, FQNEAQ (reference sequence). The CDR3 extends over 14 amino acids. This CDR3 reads CASSYGQGPETQYF. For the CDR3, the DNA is TGTGCCAGCAGCTATGGACAGGGGCCAGAGACCCAGTACTTC.

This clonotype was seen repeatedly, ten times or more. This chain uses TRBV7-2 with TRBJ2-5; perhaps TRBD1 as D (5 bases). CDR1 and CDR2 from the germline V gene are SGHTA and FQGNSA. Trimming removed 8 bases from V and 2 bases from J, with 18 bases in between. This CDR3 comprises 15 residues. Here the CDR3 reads CASWEQVLTQETQYF. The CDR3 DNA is TGTGCCAGCTGGGAACAGGTTCTAACTCAAGAGACCCAGTACTTC. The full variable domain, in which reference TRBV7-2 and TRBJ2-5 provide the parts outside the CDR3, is GAGVSQSPSNKVTEKGKDVELRCDPISGHTALYWYRQSLGQGLEFLIYFQGNSAPDKSGLPSDRFSAERTGGSVSTLTIQRTQQEDSAVYLCASWEQVLTQETQYFGPGTRLLVL.

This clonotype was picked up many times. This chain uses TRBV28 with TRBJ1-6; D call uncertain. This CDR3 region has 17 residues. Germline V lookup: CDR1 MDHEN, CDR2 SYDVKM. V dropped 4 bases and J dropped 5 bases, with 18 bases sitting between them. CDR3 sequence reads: CASSSPSSRADNSPLHF. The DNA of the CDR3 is TGTGCCAGCAGTTCCCCTTCAAGCCGGGCTGATAATTCACCCCTCCACTTT.

CDR3 protein: CASSGATSGRDEQYF. The CDR3 nucleotides read TGTGCCAGCAGCGGGGCTACTAGCGGGAGAGACGAGCAGTACTTC. This chain joins TRBV6-1 and TRBJ2-7; 11 bases agree with TRBD2. The V segment lost 6 bases and the J segment 5 bases; nucleotides outside the gene matches: 9. The CDR3 is 15 residues long. Germline V gene lookup returns CDR1 MNHNS and CDR2 SASEGT.

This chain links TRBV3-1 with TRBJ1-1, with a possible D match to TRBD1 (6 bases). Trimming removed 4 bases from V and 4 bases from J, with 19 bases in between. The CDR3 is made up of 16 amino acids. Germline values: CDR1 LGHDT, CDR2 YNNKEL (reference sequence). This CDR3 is CASSPRATGTSTEAFF. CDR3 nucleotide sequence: TGTGCCAGCAGCCCCCGGGCCACAGGGACGAGCACTGAAGCTTTCTTT.

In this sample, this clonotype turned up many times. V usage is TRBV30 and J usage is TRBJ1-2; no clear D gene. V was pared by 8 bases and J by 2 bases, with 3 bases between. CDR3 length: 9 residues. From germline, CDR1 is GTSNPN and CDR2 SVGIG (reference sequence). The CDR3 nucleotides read TGTGCCGGAAACTATGGCTACACCTTC. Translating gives CAGNYGYTF.

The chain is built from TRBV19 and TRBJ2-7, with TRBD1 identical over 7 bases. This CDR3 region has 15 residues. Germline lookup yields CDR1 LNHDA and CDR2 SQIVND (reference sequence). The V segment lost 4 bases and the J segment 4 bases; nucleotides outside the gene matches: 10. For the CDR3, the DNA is TGTGCCAGTAGTACCAAGGGGGCCCCGAGGTACGAGCAGTACTTC. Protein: CASSTKGAPRYEQYF. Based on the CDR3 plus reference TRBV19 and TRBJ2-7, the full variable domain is DGGITQSPKYLFRKEGQNVTLSCEQNLNHDAMYWYRQDPGQGLRLIYYSQIVNDFQKGDIAEGYSVSREKKESFPLTVTSAQKNPTAFYLCASSTKGAPRYEQYFGPGTRLTVT.

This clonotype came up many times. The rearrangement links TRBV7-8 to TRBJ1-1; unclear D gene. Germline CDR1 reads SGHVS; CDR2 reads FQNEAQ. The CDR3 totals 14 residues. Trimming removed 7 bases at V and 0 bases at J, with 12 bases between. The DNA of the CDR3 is TGTGCCAGCACCCCCAATGCGGTGAACACTGAAGCTTTCTTT. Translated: CASTPNAVNTEAFF.

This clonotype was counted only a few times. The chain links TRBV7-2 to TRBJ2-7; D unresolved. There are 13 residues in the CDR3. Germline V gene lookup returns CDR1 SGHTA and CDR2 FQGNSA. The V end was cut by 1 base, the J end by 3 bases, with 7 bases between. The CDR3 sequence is CASSLDPVYEQYF. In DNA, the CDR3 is TGTGCCAGCAGCTTAGACCCCGTCTACGAGCAGTACTTC.

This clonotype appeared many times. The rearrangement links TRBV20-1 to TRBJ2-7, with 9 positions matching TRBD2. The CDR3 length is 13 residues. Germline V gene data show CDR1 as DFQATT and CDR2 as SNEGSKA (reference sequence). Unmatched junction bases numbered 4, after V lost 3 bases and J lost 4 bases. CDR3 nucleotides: TGCAGTGCTAGCGCTAGCGGGACTTACGAGCAGTACTTC. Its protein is CSASASGTYEQYF.

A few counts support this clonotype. The CDR3: CAISEATKERGSPLHF. CDR3 DNA: TGTGCCATCAGTGAGGCAACTAAGGAGAGAGGTTCACCCCTCCACTTT. J is TRBJ1-6 and V is TRBV10-3; D unclear. CDR3 size: 16 residues. Trimming left V 2 bases short and J 9 bases short, with 17 bases between. The V gene's germline CDR1 is ENHRY and CDR2 SYGVKD.

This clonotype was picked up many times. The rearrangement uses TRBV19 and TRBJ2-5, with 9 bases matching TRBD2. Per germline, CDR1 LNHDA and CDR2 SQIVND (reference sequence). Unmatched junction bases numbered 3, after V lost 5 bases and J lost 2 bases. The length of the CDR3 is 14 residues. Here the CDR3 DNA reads TGTGCCAGTAGTCCTGCGGGAGGGCAAGAGACCCAGTACTTC. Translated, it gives CASSPAGGQETQYF.

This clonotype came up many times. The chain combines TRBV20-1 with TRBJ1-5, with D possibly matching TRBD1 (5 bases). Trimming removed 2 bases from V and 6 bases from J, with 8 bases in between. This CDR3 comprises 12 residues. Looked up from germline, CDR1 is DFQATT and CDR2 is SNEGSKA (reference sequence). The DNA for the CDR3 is TGCAGTGCTAGATACGGGGCTCAGCCCCAGCATTTT. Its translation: CSARYGAQPQHF.

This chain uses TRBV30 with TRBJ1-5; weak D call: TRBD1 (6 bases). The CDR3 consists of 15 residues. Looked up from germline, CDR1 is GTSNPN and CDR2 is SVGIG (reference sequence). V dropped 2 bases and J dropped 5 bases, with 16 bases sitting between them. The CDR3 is CAWSPPGGPYQPQHF. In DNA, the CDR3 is TGTGCCTGGAGTCCCCCGGGGGGGCCATATCAGCCCCAGCATTTT.

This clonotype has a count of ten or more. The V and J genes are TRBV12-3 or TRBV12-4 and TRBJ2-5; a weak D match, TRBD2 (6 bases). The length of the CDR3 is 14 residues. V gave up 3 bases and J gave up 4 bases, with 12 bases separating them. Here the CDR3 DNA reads TGTGCCAGCAGTTTTCTTGGGGGGTCAGAGACCCAGTACTTC. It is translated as CASSFLGGSETQYF.

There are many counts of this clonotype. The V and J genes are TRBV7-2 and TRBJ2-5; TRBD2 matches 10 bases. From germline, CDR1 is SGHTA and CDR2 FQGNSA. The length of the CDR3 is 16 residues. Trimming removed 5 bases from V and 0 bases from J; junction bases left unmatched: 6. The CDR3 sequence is CASSPRGTSDQETQYF. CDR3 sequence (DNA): TGTGCCAGCAGCCCTCGGGGGACTAGCGACCAAGAGACCCAGTACTTC.

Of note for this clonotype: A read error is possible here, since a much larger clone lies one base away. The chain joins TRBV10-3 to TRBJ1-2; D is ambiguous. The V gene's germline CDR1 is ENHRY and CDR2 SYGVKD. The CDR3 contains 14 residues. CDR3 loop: CTISESRTGYGYTF. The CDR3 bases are TGTACCATCAGTGAGTCACGCACCGGGTATGGCTACACCTTC.